What follows are 3 T cell receptor beta chains derived from one specimen sequenced in a study of blood T cell repertoires in COVID-19. The table came from immunoSEQ multiplex PCR; TCRdb's copy has only in-frame clones and leaves some out. The sample shows about 300,000 clones, 70% to 90% of them seen only once. The specimen was PBMCs or T cells enriched from blood (not recorded which). These receptors all come from a young woman who had recovered from COVID-19.

The CDR3 is CASSLYRGSGTGNTEAFF. The CDR3 region has the DNA TGTGCCAGCAGCTTATATCGTGGTTCCGGGACAGGGAACACTGAAGCTTTCTTT. V gene TRBV11-2 combines with J gene TRBJ1-1; 8 bases map to TRBD1. CDR1 is SGHAT and CDR2 is FQNNGV in the germline V gene. The CDR3 is 18 amino acids. V trimming: 2 bases; J trimming: 1 base; junction bases outside the gene matches: 12.

The chain links TRBV9 to TRBJ1-2; D might be TRBD1 (6 bases). Germline values: CDR1 SGDLS, CDR2 YYNGEE. Trimming removed 4 bases at V and 7 bases at J, with 14 bases between. The CDR3 runs to 13 residues. CDR3 in amino acids: CASSPGDGLGYTF. The CDR3 coding sequence is TGTGCCAGCAGCCCAGGGGACGGCCTTGGCTACACCTTC.

The chain carries TRBV28 and TRBJ1-3; 7 bases are shared with TRBD1. This CDR3 has 17 residues. V shed 2 bases, J shed 0 bases, and the junction held 7 bases outside the gene matches. Germline CDR1 and CDR2: MDHEN and SYDVKM. The CDR3 DNA follows: TGTGCCAGCAGTTTAGCTAAAGGGGGCCTCTCTGGAAACACCATATATTTT. This sequence encodes CASSLAKGGLSGNTIYF.